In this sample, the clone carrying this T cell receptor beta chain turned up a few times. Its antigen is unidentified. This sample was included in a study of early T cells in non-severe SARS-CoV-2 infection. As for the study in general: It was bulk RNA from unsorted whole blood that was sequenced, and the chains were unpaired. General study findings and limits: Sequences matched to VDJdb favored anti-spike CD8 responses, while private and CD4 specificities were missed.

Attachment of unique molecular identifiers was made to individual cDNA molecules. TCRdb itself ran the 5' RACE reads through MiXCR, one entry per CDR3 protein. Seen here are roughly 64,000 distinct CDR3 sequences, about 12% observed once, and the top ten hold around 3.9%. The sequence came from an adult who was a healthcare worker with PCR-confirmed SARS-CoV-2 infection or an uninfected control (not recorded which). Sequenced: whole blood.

Written as DNA, the CDR3 is TGTGCCAGCAGCAAGGAAGGGGGCAGGCAAGAGACCCAGTACTTC. Its protein is CASSKEGGRQETQYF. This sequence joins TRBV5-4 and TRBJ2-5, with 7 bases matching TRBD1. The germline CDR1 and CDR2 sequences are SGHNT and YYREEE (reference sequence). Losses at the gene ends were 4 bases for V and 2 bases for J; bases not matched to a gene: 8. The CDR3 contains 15 residues.